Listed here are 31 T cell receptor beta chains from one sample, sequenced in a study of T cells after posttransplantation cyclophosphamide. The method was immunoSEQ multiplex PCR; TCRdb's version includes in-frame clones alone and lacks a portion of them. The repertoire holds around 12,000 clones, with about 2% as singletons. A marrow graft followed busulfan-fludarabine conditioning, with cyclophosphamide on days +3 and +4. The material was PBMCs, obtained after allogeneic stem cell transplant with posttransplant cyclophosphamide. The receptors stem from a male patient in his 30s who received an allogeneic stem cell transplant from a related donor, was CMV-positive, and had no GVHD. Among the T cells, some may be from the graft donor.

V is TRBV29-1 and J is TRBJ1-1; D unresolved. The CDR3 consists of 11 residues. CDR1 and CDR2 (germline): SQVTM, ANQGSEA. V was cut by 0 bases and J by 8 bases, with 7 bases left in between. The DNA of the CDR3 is TGCAGCGTTGAAGAGAGGGCCGAAGCTTTCTTT. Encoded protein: CSVEERAEAFF.

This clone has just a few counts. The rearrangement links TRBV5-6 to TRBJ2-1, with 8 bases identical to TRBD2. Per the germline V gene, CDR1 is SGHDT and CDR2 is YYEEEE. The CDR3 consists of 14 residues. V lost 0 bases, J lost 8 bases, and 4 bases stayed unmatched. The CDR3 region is CASSLAGGPYEQFF. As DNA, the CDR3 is TGTGCCAGCAGCTTGGCGGGAGGGCCATATGAGCAGTTCTTC. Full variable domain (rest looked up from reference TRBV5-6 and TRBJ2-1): DAGVTQSPTHLIKTRGQQVTLRCSPKSGHDTVSWYQQALGQGPQFIFQYYEEEERQRGNFPDRFSGHQFPNYSSELNVNALLLGDSALYLCASSLAGGPYEQFFGPGTRLTVL.

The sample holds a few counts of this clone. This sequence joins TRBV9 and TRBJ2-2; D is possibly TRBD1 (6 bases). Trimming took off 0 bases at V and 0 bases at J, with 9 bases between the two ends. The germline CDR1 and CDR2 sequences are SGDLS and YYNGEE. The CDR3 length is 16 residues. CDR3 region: CASSVADRTNTGELFF. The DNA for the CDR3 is TGTGCCAGCAGCGTAGCCGACAGGACGAACACCGGGGAGCTGTTTTTT.

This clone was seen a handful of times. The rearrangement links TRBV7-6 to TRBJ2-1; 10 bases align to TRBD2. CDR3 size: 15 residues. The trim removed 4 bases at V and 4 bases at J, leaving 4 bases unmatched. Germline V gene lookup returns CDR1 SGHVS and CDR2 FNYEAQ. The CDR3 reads CASSSLAGAYNEQFF. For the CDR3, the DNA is TGTGCCAGCAGCTCGCTAGCGGGGGCATACAATGAGCAGTTCTTC.

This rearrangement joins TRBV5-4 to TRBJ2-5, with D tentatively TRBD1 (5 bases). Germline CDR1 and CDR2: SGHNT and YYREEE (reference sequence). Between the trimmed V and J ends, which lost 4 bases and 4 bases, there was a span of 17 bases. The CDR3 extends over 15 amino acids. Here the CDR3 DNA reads TGTGCCAGCAGCCCTGACCTGCAGGGCCCAGAGACCCAGTACTTC. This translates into CASSPDLQGPETQYF.

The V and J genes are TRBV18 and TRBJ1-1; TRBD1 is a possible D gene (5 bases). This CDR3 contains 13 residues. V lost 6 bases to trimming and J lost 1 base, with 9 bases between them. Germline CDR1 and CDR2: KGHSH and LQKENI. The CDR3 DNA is TGTGCCAGCTCCCACGGACAGAACACTGAAGCTTTCTTT. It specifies CASSHGQNTEAFF.

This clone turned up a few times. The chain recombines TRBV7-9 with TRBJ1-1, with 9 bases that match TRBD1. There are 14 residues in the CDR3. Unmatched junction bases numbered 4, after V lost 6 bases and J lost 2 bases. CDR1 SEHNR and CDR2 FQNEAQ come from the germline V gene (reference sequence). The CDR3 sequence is CASRSDRGNTEAFF. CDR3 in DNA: TGTGCCAGCAGGTCGGACAGGGGAAACACTGAAGCTTTCTTT.

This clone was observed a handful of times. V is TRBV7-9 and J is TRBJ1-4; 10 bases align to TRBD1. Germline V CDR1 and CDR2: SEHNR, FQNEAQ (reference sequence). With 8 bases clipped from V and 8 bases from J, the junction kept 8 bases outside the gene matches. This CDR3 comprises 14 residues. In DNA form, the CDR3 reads TGTGCCAGCTGGAAGACAGGGGGCGACGAAAAACTGTTTTTT. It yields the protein CASWKTGGDEKLFF.

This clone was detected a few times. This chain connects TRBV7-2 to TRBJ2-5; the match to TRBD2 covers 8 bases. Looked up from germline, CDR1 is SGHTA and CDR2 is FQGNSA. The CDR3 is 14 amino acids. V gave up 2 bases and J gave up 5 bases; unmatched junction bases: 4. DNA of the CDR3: TGTGCCAGCAGCTTACAGACTAGCGCGGAGACCCAGTACTTC. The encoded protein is CASSLQTSAETQYF.

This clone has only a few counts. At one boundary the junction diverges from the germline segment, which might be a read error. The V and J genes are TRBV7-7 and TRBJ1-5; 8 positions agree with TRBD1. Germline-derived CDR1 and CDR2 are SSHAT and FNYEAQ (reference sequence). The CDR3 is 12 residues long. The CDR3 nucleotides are TGTGCTAGCAGCTGGAACAGGGGGATGGGTCATTTT. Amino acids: CASSWNRGMGHF.

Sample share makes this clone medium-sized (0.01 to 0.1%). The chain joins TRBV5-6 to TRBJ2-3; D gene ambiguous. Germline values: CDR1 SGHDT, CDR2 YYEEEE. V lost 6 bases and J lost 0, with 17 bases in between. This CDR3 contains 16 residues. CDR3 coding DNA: TGTGCCAGCACCCCAGATTGGTGGAGTAGCACAGATACGCAGTATTTT. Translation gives CASTPDWWSSTDTQYF.

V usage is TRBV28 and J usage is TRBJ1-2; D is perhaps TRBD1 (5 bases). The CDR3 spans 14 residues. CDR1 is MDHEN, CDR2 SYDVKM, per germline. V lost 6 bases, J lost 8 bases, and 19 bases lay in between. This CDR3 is CASSPLRDLEGYTF. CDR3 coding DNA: TGTGCCAGCAGCCCCCTGCGGGACTTGGAGGGCTACACCTTC.

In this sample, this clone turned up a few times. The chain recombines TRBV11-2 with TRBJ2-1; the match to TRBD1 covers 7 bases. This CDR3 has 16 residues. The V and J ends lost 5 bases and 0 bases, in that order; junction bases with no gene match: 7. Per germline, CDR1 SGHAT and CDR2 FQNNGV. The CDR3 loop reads CASSTRQGRSYNEQFF. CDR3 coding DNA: TGTGCCAGCAGCACCCGACAGGGACGCTCCTACAATGAGCAGTTCTTC.

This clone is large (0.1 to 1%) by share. In DNA, the CDR3 is TGTGCCTGGAGTGGCGGGACCACTGAAGCTTTCTTT. It codes for CAWSGGTTEAFF. The chain uses TRBV30 and TRBJ1-1; D might be TRBD1 (5 bases). The germline V gene encodes CDR1 GTSNPN and CDR2 SVGIG (reference sequence). The ends were cut back, 1 base at V and 4 bases at J, with 7 bases in the middle. This CDR3 is 12 amino acids long.

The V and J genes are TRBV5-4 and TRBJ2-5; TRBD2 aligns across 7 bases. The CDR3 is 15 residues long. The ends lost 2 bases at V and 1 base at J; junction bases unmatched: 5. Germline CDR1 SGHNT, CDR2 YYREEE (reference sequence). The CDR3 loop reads CASSFSGSPQETQYF. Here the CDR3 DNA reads TGTGCCAGCAGCTTTAGCGGGTCCCCCCAAGAGACCCAGTACTTC. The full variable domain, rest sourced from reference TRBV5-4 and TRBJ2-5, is ETGVTQSPTHLIKTRGQQVTLRCSSQSGHNTVSWYQQALGQGPQFIFQYYREEENGRGNFPPRFSGLQFPNYSSELNVNALELDDSALYLCASSFSGSPQETQYFGPGTRLLVL.

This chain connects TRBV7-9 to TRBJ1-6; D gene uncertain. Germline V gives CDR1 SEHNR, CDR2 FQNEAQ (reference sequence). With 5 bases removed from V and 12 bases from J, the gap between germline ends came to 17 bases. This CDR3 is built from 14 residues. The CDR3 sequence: CASSLDLSRGPLHF. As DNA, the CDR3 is TGTGCCAGCAGCCTAGATCTATCTCGGGGACCCCTCCACTTT.

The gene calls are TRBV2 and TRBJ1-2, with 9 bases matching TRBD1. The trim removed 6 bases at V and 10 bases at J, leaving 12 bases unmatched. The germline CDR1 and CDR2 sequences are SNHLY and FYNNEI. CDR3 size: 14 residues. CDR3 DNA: TGTGCCAGCAGCACAATCCCGGGACAGGGAGACTACACCTTC. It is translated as CASSTIPGQGDYTF.

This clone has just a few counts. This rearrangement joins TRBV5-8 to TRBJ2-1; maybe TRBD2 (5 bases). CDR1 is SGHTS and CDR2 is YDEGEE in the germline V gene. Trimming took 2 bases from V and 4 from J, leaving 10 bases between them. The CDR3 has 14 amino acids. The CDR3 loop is CASSFSGRYNEQFF. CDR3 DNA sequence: TGTGCCAGCAGCTTTTCGGGGAGATACAATGAGCAGTTCTTC. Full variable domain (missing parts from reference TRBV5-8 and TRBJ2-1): EAGVTQSPTHLIKTRGQQATLRCSPISGHTSVYWYQQALGLGLQFLLWYDEGEERNRGNFPPRFSGRQFPNYSSELNVNALELEDSALYLCASSFSGRYNEQFFGPGTRLTVL.

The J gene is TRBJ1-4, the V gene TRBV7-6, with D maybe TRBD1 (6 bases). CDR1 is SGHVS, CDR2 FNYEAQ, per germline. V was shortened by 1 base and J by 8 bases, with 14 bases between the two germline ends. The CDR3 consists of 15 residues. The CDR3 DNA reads TGTGCCAGCAGCTTAGTGGGGGGGCGCGGAGAAAAACTGTTTTTT. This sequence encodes CASSLVGGRGEKLFF.

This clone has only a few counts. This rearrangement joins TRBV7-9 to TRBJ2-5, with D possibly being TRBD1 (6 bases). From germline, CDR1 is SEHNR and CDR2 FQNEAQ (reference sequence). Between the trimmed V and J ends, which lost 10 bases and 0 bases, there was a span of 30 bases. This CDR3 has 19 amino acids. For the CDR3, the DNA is TGTGCCACCCGGGATCTGGAGTTTAGTCGGGACAAGTACCAAGAGACCCAGTACTTC. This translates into CATRDLEFSRDKYQETQYF.

The CDR3 here is CASSPGGYSNQPQHF. The CDR3 nucleotides are TGTGCCAGCAGCCCCGGGGGGTATAGCAATCAGCCCCAGCATTTT. The chain is built from TRBV28 and TRBJ1-5, with TRBD1 as a possible D gene (5 bases). Trimming cost V 6 bases and J 0 bases, with 12 bases left between them. The CDR3 extends over 15 amino acids. The germline V gene has CDR1 MDHEN and CDR2 SYDVKM.

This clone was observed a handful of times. CDR3 DNA: TGTGCCAGCAGTGAATGGGGCGGGGGTGTTAATACGCAGTATTTT. Its translation is CASSEWGGGVNTQYF. This sequence joins TRBV2 and TRBJ2-3, with 7 bases that match TRBD2. CDR3 length: 15 residues. V trimming: 2 bases; J trimming: 7 bases; junction bases outside the gene matches: 9. Germline lookup yields CDR1 SNHLY and CDR2 FYNNEI.

This chain's CDR3 is CASSALADPSYEQYF. The DNA for the CDR3 is TGTGCCAGCAGTGCACTAGCGGACCCCTCCTACGAGCAGTACTTC. The rearrangement links TRBV13 to TRBJ2-7; TRBD2 agrees at 8 bases. Germline CDR1 is PRHDT and CDR2 is FYEKMQ (reference sequence). J lost 0 bases, V lost 6 bases, and 7 bases had no gene match. The CDR3 contains 15 residues. Full variable domain (outside the CDR3, taken from reference TRBV13 and TRBJ2-7): AAGVIQSPRHLIKEKRETATLKCYPIPRHDTVYWYQQGPGQDPQFLISFYEKMQSDKGSIPDRFSAQQFSDYHSELNMSSLELGDSALYFCASSALADPSYEQYFGPGTRLTVT.

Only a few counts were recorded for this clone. CDR3 DNA: TGTGCCAGCAGTTATTTGGGCGGCTACACCTTC. Residues: CASSYLGGYTF. The chain uses TRBV28 and TRBJ1-2, with D unclear. The CDR3 loop spans 11 amino acids. With 4 bases removed from V and 8 bases from J, the gap between germline ends came to 8 bases. Looked up from germline, CDR1 is MDHEN and CDR2 is SYDVKM.

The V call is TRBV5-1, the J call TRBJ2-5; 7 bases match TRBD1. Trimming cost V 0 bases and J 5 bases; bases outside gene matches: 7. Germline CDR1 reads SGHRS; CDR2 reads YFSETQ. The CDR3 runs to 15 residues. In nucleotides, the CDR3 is TGCGCCAGCAGCTTGGCCGGGACAGCCTTCGAGACCCAGTACTTC. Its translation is CASSLAGTAFETQYF. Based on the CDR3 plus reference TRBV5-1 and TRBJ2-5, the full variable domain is KAGVTQTPRYLIKTRGQQVTLSCSPISGHRSVSWYQQTPGQGLQFLFEYFSETQRNKGNFPGRFSGRQFSNSRSEMNVSTLELGDSALYLCASSLAGTAFETQYFGPGTRLLVL.

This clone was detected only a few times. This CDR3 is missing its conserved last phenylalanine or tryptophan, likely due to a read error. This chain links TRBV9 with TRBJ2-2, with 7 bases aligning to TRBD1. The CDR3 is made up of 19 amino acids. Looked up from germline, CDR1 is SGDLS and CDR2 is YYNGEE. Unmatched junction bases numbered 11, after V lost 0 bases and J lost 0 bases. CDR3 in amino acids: CASSVGPGPDRANTGELFL. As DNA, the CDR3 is TGTGCCAGCAGCGTAGGGCCCGGCCCCGACAGGGCGAACACCGGGGAGCTGTTTCTT.

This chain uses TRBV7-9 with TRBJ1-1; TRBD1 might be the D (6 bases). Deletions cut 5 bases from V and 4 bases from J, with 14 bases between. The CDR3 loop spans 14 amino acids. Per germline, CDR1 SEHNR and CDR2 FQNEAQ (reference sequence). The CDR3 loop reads CASSIGGGGTEAFF. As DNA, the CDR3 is TGTGCCAGCAGCATAGGGGGGGGCGGCACTGAAGCTTTCTTT.

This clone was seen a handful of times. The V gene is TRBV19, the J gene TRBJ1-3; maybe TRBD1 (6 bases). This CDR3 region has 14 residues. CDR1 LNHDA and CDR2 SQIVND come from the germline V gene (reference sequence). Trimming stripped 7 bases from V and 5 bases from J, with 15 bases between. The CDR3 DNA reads TGTGCCAGTACCACCGGACAGATCAGAAACACCATATATTTT. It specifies CASTTGQIRNTIYF.

The CDR3 DNA follows: TGTGCCAGCAGCACCGGGACAGGACACGAGCAGTACTTC. Translated: CASSTGTGHEQYF. The chain uses TRBV6-6 and TRBJ2-7, with 8 bases aligning to TRBD1. The CDR3 consists of 13 residues. V was pared by 6 bases and J by 5 bases, with 6 bases of the junction left unmatched. Germline assignment: CDR1 MNHNY and CDR2 SVGAGI (reference sequence).

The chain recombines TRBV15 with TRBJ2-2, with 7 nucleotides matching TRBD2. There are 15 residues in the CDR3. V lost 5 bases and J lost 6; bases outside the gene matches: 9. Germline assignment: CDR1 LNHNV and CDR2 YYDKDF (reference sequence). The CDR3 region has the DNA TGTGCCACCAGCCCCTCCCGCCTAGCGGCCGGGGAGCTGTTTTTT. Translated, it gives CATSPSRLAAGELFF. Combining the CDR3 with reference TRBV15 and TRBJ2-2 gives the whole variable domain DAMVIQNPRYQVTQFGKPVTLSCSQTLNHNVMYWYQQKSSQAPKLLFHYYDKDFNNEADTPDNFQSRRPNTSFCFLDIRSPGLGDTAMYLCATSPSRLAAGELFFGEGSRLTVL.

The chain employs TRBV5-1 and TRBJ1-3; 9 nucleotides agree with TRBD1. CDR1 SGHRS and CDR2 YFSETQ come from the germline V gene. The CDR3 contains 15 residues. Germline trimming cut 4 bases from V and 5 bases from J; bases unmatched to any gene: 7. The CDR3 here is CASSPGQGGRNTIYF. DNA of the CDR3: TGCGCCAGCAGCCCGGGACAGGGTGGACGAAACACCATATATTTT.